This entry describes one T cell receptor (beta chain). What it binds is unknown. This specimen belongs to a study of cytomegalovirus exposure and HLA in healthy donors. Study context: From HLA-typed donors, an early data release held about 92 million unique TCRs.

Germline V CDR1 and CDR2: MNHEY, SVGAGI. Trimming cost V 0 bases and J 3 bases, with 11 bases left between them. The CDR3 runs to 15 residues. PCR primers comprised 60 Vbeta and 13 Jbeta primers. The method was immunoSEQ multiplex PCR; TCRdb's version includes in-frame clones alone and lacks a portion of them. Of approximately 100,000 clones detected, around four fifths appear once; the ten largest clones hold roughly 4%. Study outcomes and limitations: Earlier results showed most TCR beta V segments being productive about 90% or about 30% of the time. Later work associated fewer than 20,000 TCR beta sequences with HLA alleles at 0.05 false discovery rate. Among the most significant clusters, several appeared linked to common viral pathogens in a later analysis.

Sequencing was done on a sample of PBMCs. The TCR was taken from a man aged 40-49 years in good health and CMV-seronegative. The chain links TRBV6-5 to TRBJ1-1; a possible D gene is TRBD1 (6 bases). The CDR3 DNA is TGTGCCAGCAGTTACTCCTGGGGGCAAGACACTGAAGCTTTCTTT. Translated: CASSYSWGQDTEAFF.